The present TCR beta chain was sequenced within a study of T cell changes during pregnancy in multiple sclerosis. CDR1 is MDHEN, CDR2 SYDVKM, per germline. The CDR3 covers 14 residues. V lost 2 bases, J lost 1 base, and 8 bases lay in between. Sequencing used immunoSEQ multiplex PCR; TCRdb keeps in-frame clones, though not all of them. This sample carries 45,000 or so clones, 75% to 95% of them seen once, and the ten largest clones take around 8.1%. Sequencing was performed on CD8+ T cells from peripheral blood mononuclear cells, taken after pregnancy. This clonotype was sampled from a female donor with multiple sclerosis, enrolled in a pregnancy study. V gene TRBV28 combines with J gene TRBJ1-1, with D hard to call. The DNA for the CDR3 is TGTGCCAGCAGTTTACCCGGGGAGAACACTGAAGCTTTCTTT. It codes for CASSLPGENTEAFF.